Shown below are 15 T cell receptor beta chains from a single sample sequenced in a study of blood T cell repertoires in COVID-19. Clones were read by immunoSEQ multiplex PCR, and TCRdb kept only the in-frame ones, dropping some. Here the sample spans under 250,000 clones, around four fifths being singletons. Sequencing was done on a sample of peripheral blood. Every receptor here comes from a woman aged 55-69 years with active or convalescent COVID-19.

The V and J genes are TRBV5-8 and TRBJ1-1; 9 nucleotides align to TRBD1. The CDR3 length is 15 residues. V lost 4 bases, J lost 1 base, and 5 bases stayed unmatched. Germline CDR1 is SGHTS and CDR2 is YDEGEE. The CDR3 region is CASSKRTGANTEAFF. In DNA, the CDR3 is TGTGCCAGCAGCAAACGGACAGGGGCGAACACTGAAGCTTTCTTT.

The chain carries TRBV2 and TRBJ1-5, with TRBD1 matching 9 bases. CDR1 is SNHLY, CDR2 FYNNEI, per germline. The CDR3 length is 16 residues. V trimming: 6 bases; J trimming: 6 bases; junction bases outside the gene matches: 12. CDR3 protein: CASSLSGGQGTQPQHF. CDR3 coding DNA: TGTGCCAGCAGCCTCTCCGGCGGACAGGGGACTCAGCCCCAGCATTTT. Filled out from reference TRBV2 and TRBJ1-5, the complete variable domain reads EPEVTQTPSHQVTQMGQEVILRCVPISNHLYFYWYRQILGQKVEFLVSFYNNEISEKSEIFDDQFSVERPDGSNFTLKIRSTKLEDSAMYFCASSLSGGQGTQPQHFGDGTRLSIL.

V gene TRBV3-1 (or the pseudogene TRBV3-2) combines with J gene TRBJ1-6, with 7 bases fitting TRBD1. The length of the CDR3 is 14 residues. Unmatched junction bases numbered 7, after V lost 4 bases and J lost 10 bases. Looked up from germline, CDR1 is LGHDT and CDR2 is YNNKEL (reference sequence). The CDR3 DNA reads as TGTGCCAGCAGCCCCGCCCAACAGGGGTCACCCCTCCACTTT. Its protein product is CASSPAQQGSPLHF.

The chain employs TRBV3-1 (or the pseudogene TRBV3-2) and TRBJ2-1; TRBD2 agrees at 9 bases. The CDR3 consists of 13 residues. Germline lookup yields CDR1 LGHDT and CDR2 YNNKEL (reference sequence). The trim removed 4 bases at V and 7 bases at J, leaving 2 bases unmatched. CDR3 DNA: TGTGCCAGCAGCCTGACTAGCGGTAATGAGCAGTTCTTC. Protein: CASSLTSGNEQFF.

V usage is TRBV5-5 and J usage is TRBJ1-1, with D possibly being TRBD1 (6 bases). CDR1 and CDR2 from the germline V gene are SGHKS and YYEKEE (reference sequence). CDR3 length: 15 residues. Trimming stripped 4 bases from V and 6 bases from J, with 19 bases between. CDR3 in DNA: TGTGCCAGCAGCCTTAGGTCGTCAGGGGACGCTGAAGCTTTCTTT. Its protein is CASSLRSSGDAEAFF.

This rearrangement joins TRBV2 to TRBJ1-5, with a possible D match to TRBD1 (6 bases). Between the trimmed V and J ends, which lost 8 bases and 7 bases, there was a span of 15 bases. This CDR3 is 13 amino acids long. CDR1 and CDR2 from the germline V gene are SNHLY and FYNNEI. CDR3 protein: CASAKGEGQPQHF. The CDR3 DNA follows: TGTGCCAGCGCAAAGGGGGAAGGACAGCCCCAGCATTTT.

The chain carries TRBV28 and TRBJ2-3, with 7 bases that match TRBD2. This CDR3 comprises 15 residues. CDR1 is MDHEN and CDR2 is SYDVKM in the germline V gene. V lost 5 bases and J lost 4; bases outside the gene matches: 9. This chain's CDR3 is CASSLWGGMADTQYF. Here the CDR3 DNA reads TGTGCCAGCAGTCTGTGGGGGGGGATGGCAGATACGCAGTATTTT.

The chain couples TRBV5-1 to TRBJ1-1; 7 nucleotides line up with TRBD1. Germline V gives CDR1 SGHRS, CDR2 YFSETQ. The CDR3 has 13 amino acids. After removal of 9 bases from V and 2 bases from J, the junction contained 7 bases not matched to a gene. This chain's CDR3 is CATRGQVNTEAFF. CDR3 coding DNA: TGCGCCACCAGAGGACAGGTCAACACTGAAGCTTTCTTT.

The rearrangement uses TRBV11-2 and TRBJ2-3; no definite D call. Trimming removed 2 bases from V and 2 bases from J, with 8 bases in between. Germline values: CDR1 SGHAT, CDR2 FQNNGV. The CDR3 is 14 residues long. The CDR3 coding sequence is TGTGCCAGCAGCTTATTCCTTCCCACAGATACGCAGTATTTT. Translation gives CASSLFLPTDTQYF.

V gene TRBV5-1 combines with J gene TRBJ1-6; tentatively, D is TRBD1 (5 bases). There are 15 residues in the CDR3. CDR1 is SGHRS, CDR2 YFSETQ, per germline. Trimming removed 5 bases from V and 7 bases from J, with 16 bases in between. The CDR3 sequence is CASSPGGLRNSPLHF. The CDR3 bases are TGCGCCAGCAGTCCGGGGGGGTTAAGAAATTCACCCCTCCACTTT.

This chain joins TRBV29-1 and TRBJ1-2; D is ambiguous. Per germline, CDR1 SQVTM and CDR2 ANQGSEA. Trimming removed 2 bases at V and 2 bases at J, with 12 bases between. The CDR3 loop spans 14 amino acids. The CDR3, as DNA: TGCAGCGTTGAACCCCAACAGATAAACTATGGCTACACCTTC. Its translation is CSVEPQQINYGYTF.

CDR3 DNA sequence: TGTGCCAGCAGCCACCGGGGGGCCAACTATGGCTACACCTTC. It codes for CASSHRGANYGYTF. The chain recombines TRBV11-3 with TRBJ1-2, with D perhaps TRBD1 (6 bases). This CDR3 has 14 amino acids. Germline CDR1 is SGHNT and CDR2 is YENEEA. Deletions cut 5 bases from V and 2 bases from J, with 12 bases between.

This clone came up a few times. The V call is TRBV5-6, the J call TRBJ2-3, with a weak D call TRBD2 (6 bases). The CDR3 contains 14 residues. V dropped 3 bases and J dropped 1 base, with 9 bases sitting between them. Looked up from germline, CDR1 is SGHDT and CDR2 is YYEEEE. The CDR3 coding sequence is TGTGCCAGCAGCTATGCTAGCGGCACAGATACGCAGTATTTT. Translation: CASSYASGTDTQYF.

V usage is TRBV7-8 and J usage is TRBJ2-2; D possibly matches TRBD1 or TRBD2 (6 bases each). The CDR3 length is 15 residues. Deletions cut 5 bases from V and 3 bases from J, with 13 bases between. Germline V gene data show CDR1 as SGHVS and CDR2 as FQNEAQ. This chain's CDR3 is CASSRGGRYTGELFF. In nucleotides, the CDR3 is TGTGCCAGCAGCCGAGGGGGGAGGTACACCGGGGAGCTGTTTTTT.

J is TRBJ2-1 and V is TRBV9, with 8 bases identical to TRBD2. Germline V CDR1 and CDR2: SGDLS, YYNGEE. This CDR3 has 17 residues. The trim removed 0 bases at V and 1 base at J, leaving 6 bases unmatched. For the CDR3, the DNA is TGTGCCAGCAGCGTAGTCGGGTCTAGCGGGTCCTACAATGAGCAGTTCTTC. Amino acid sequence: CASSVVGSSGSYNEQFF.